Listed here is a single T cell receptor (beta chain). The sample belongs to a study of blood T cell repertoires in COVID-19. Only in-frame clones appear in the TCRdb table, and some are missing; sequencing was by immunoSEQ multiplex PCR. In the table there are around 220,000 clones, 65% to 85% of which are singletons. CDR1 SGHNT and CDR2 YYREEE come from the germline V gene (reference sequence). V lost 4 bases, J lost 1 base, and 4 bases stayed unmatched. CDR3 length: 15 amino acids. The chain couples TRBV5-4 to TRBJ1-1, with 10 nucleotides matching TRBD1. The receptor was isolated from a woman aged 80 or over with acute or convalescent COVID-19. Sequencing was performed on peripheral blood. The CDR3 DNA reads TGTGCCAGCAGCAACCGGGACAGGGGGAACACTGAAGCTTTCTTT. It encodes CASSNRDRGNTEAFF. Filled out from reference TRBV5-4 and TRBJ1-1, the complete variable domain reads ETGVTQSPTHLIKTRGQQVTLRCSSQSGHNTVSWYQQALGQGPQFIFQYYREEENGRGNFPPRFSGLQFPNYSSELNVNALELDDSALYLCASSNRDRGNTEAFFGQGTRLTVV.